This TCR beta chain came from a study of T-cell memory formation after mild COVID-19. Constant-segment-primed 5'RACE gave TCR alpha and TCR beta cDNA libraries with sample barcodes and UMIs. One entry per CDR3 protein results from TCRdb running MiXCR on the 5' RACE reads. The table records about 470,000 distinct CDR3 sequences, around a quarter of them present only once. A note on this clonotype: The antigen is undetermined.

Study observations and caveats: Shrinking CD4+ clones were chiefly CM and EM; CD8+ ones were chiefly EMRA.

The receptor's source is an adult woman who had mild COVID-19 (a few samples of this study predate the infection). Cell type and time point are not known. The sample taken for sequencing was PBMCs or a T cell subset sorted from them (not recorded which).

Written as DNA, the CDR3 is TGTGCCAGCAGCCCACAGACAGGGAAGGTTCGCACTGAAGCTTTCTTT. It yields the protein CASSPQTGKVRTEAFF. The rearrangement links TRBV3-1 to TRBJ1-1, with 7 bases lining up with TRBD1. CDR3 length: 16 amino acids. The junction had 12 bases not matched to a gene; V was cut back by 4 bases and J by 4 bases. The germline V gene encodes CDR1 LGHDT and CDR2 YNNKEL (reference sequence).